This T cell receptor beta chain stems from a study of technical replicates of blood from several donors. This CDR3 contains 15 residues. The germline V gene encodes CDR1 MNHNY and CDR2 SVGAGI (reference sequence). Trimming took off 0 bases at V and 4 bases at J, with 13 bases between the two ends. Profiled with immunoSEQ multiplex PCR; TCRdb holds only in-frame clones, not every one. Of 60,000 to 90,000 clones detected, 97% appear once; the ten largest clones hold approximately 0.2%. The TCR was taken from a human donor in good health. The sequenced sample was T cells isolated from PBMCs. V and J are TRBV6-6 and TRBJ2-7, with TRBD2 as a possible D gene (5 bases). The CDR3 here is CASSYSDSLSYEQYF. The CDR3 DNA sequence: TGTGCCAGCAGTTACTCGGACTCCCTTTCTTACGAGCAGTACTTC.